This record covers a single T cell receptor (beta chain). Its target is unknown. These data come from a study of OX40 agonist ivuxolimab in advanced cancers. Overall study findings and caveats: Individuals who were partial responders at 0.1-3.0 mg/kg had clonal expansion that ranked among the lowest.

The repertoire was sequenced with immunoSEQ multiplex PCR; TCRdb's copy has only in-frame clones and lacks some. This sample yields 55,000 to 65,000 clones, of which under 95% are seen a single time; less than 0.55% belongs to the top ten. Trimming shortened V by 6 bases and J by 7 bases, and 19 bases separated the two germline ends. Germline assignment: CDR1 SGHAT and CDR2 FQNNGV. The CDR3 runs to 14 residues. This clonotype was sampled from an adult with an advanced solid tumor such as melanoma, head and neck, liver or kidney cancer. This chain uses TRBV11-2 with TRBJ2-7; possible D gene TRBD2, 6 bases. This sample comprised CD4+ or CD8+ T cells sorted from blood, obtained in a trial of the OX40 agonist ivuxolimab. DNA for the CDR3: TGTGCCAGCAGAGGTGGACTACGCTCGGGGGAGCAGTACTTC. Translation: CASRGGLRSGEQYF. Drawing the rest from reference TRBV11-2 and TRBJ2-7, the complete variable domain is EAGVAQSPRYKIIEKRQSVAFWCNPISGHATLYWYQQILGQGPKLLIQFQNNGVVDDSQLPKDRFSAERLKGVDSTLKIQPAKLEDSAVYLCASRGGLRSGEQYFGPGTRLTVT.